A single sample is the source of the 5 T cell receptor beta chains below, sequenced in a study of cytomegalovirus exposure and HLA in healthy donors. PCR amplification relied on 60 Vbeta primers (plus 13 Jbeta primers). Method: immunoSEQ multiplex PCR; TCRdb's copy keeps in-frame clones and lacks some. The table records about 180,000 clones, 65% to 85% of them present only once. Sequencing was done on a sample of PBMCs. All receptors derive from a boy aged 2 to 10 in good health and CMV-seronegative.

The V call is TRBV29-1, the J call TRBJ1-1; 9 bases match TRBD1. From germline, CDR1 is SQVTM and CDR2 ANQGSEA. V lost 7 bases, J lost 5 bases, and 8 bases stayed unmatched. This CDR3 is built from 13 residues. This chain's CDR3 is CSALDRGRTEAFF. CDR3 DNA sequence: TGCAGCGCCCTGGACAGGGGAAGGACTGAAGCTTTCTTT. Full variable domain (missing parts from reference TRBV29-1 and TRBJ1-1): SAVISQKPSRDICQRGTSLTIQCQVDSQVTMMFWYRQQPGQSLTLIATANQGSEATYESGFVIDKFPISRPNLTFSTLTVSNMSPEDSSIYLCSALDRGRTEAFFGQGTRLTVV.

The CDR3 region is CASSLAGQGAPYEQYF. DNA for the CDR3: TGCGCCAGCAGCTTGGCCGGCCAGGGGGCCCCCTACGAGCAGTACTTC. The V gene is TRBV5-1, the J gene TRBJ2-7, with 8 positions matching TRBD1. The trim removed 0 bases at V and 2 bases at J, leaving 7 bases unmatched. The germline V gene has CDR1 SGHRS and CDR2 YFSETQ. The CDR3 consists of 16 residues.

The chain is built from TRBV21-1 and TRBJ2-2; the DNA was not compared with TRBD1, the D call given in the table. TRBV21-1 is recorded as a pseudogene. The CDR3 consists of 14 residues. Here the CDR3 DNA reads TGTGCCAGCAGCCCCGACAGGGTGCCCGGGGAGCTGTTTTTT. Translating gives CASSPDRVPGELFF.

The J gene is TRBJ2-7, the V gene TRBV27, with a possible D match to TRBD2 (6 bases). The CDR3 length is 15 residues. The germline CDR1 and CDR2 sequences are MNHEY and SMNVEV (reference sequence). Trimming stripped 5 bases from V and 4 bases from J, with 18 bases between. In DNA form, the CDR3 reads TGTGCCAGCAGTACAAGGGGTGGGGGGTCGTACGAGCAGTACTTC. This codes for CASSTRGGGSYEQYF.

The genes are TRBV11-2 and TRBJ2-5, with 9 bases identical to TRBD1. Germline assignment: CDR1 SGHAT and CDR2 FQNNGV. The CDR3 runs to 15 residues. V lost 6 bases to trimming and J lost 4 bases; unmatched junction nucleotides: 9. The CDR3, as DNA: TGTGCCAGCAGGTCCCCGGGACAGGGCGGAGAGACCCAGTACTTC. Translated, it gives CASRSPGQGGETQYF.